This TCR beta chain originates from a study of T cell clonotyping in hematopoietic cell transplantation. As for the study in general: Recipient samples before transplant were obtained post-cytoreduction.

With respect to this clone: The antigen is undetermined.

The assay was immunoSEQ multiplex PCR, and TCRdb's table has in-frame clones only and misses some. The table shows approximately 46,000 clones, with over 75% occurring only once. The study, taken as a whole, reports: At the given depth, recipient repertoires were over 95% de novo clonotypes. Broader posttransplant TCR repertoire diversity was predicted by graft donor and pretransplant recipient Inverse Simpson Index values.

Documented time point: recipient sample about 28 days before transplant, after cytoreduction. Germline V lookup: CDR1 MGHDK, CDR2 SYGVNS. With V trimmed by 3 bases and J by 6 bases, 8 bases remained unmatched. The CDR3 extends over 14 amino acids. V usage is TRBV25-1 and J usage is TRBJ2-7, with 7 nucleotides matching TRBD1. The TCR was taken from a man aged 55 to 69 with biphenotypic leukemia. Some clones in this sample may be carry-over from other donors' samples. The material was peripheral blood mononuclear cells, obtained before stem cell transplant. The CDR3 protein is CASSDIIQGTEQYF. The CDR3 nucleotides are TGTGCCAGCAGTGATATAATACAGGGGACCGAGCAGTACTTC.